Below, 29 T cell receptor beta chains from the same sample are listed, as sequenced in a study of regulatory T cells in long-lasting Graves disease. Both iRepertoire HTBI primers and Arm-PCR of CDR3 regions were used to build the TCR beta libraries. Each CDR3 protein is one row after TCRdb ran MiXCR on the multiplex PCR reads. The sample lists around 400,000 distinct CDR3 sequences; around a sixth were seen once. Time point denoted: newly diagnosed GD, antithyroid drugs for less than 3 months. Making the TCR library involved RNA that had been extracted from PBMCs. The sequences come from peripheral blood mononuclear cells (PBMCs), collected at new diagnosis, from a patient treated with antithyroid drugs. All receptors come from a female donor with Graves disease.

This clonotype was observed a few times. The gene calls are TRBV19 and TRBJ2-5; 8 positions agree with TRBD1. This CDR3 has 13 amino acids. The germline CDR1 and CDR2 sequences are LNHDA and SQIVND (reference sequence). The V and J ends lost 11 bases and 2 bases, in that order; junction bases with no gene match: 7. CDR3 sequence: CAPQRQGQETQYF. DNA of the CDR3: TGTGCCCCTCAAAGACAGGGGCAAGAGACCCAGTACTTC.

This clonotype was counted many times. The chain has TRBV24-1 and TRBJ2-2; D remains unclear. CDR1 is KGHDR and CDR2 is SFDVKD in the germline V gene. The length of the CDR3 is 15 residues. The V end lost 3 bases, the J end lost 0 bases, and 7 bases lay between the germline ends. The CDR3 loop is CATSDPTSNTGELFF. The CDR3 DNA follows: TGTGCCACCAGTGATCCTACATCGAACACCGGGGAGCTGTTTTTT.

This clonotype has at least ten counts. The V and J genes are TRBV5-1 and TRBJ1-1; D possibly corresponds to TRBD1 (5 bases). This CDR3 region has 13 residues. Germline V gene data show CDR1 as SGHRS and CDR2 as YFSETQ. Trimming shortened V by 3 bases and J by 4 bases, and 10 bases separated the two germline ends. The CDR3 DNA reads as TGCGCCAGCAGCTACGGAGGGGTCACTGAAGCTTTCTTT. Translated, it gives CASSYGGVTEAFF.

This clonotype has just a few counts. The chain combines TRBV6-6 with TRBJ2-7; D is unresolved. With 0 bases removed from V and 3 bases from J, the gap between germline ends came to 12 bases. CDR1 is MNHNY, CDR2 SVGAGI, per germline (reference sequence). The CDR3 is 15 amino acids. The CDR3 coding sequence is TGTGCCAGCAGTTACTCGAGAAGAAGCAACTACGAGCAGTACTTC. Translated, it gives CASSYSRRSNYEQYF.

This clonotype was counted ten times or more. CDR3 loop: CASSYHRDREGYTF. For the CDR3, the DNA is TGTGCCAGCAGTTATCACAGGGATCGGGAAGGCTACACCTTC. This chain links TRBV6-5 with TRBJ1-2; a weak D match, TRBD1 (6 bases). This CDR3 comprises 14 residues. Trimming removed 3 bases at V and 8 bases at J, with 16 bases between. CDR1 is MNHEY, CDR2 SVGAGI, per germline.

V usage is TRBV19 and J usage is TRBJ1-6, with TRBD1 matching 9 bases. The CDR3 covers 19 residues. Per germline, CDR1 LNHDA and CDR2 SQIVND (reference sequence). After removal of 2 bases from V and 13 bases from J, the junction contained 21 bases not matched to a gene. The CDR3 coding sequence is TGTGCCAGTAGTATATACTCCGCCGGGACAGGGAAAGTCCCACCGCCCCTCCACTTT. Its translation is CASSIYSAGTGKVPPPLHF.

This clonotype was seen only a few times. One end of the junction is discordant with germline, which a read error may explain. The chain employs TRBV10-3 and TRBJ2-1; D gene ambiguous. The length of the CDR3 is 16 residues. The germline gives CDR1 ENHRY, CDR2 SYGVKD. CDR3 sequence reads: CAIGEQGSPPSNEQFF. For the CDR3, the DNA is TGTGCCATCGGTGAGCAAGGCAGCCCTCCCTCCAATGAGCAGTTCTTC.

The table lists this clonotype with a few counts. This rearrangement joins TRBV9 to TRBJ1-2; D is unresolved. Germline values: CDR1 SGDLS, CDR2 YYNGEE. The CDR3 has 16 residues. Trimming removed 4 bases from V and 8 bases from J, with 24 bases in between. The CDR3 DNA reads TGTGCCAGCAGCCCCGAGGGTGGCGCCAACGGCTTCGGCTACACCTTC. This encodes CASSPEGGANGFGYTF.

This clonotype was seen ten or more times. The chain uses TRBV12-3 or TRBV12-4 and TRBJ1-1, with D maybe TRBD1 (5 bases). V lost 4 bases and J 7 bases, leaving 10 bases between the germline ends. The CDR3 length is 12 residues. CDR3 sequence reads: CASSWRQFEAFF. The CDR3 bases are TGTGCCAGCAGTTGGCGACAGTTTGAAGCTTTCTTT.

This clonotype has ten or more counts. This chain uses TRBV12-3 or TRBV12-4 with TRBJ2-3; the D gene is possibly TRBD2 (5 bases). The CDR3 runs 14 residues. Trimming pared 5 bases from V and 5 bases from J, leaving 14 bases between. The CDR3 is CASSDTNGRDTQYF. CDR3 sequence (DNA): TGTGCCAGCAGTGATACTAATGGGAGAGATACGCAGTATTTT.

There are many counts of this clonotype. V is TRBV6-1 and J is TRBJ1-4; D is uncertain. CDR1 is MNHNS, CDR2 SASEGT, per germline. V lost 3 bases and J 4 bases, leaving 9 bases between the germline ends. This CDR3 is built from 14 residues. The CDR3 nucleotides are TGTGCCAGCAGTGAGGCAGGCCATAATGAAAAACTGTTTTTT. Translation gives CASSEAGHNEKLFF.

The genes are TRBV11-2 and TRBJ2-3, with D perhaps TRBD2 (6 bases). V was cut by 7 bases and J by 0 bases, with 14 bases left in between. Germline CDR1 SGHAT, CDR2 FQNNGV. The CDR3 loop spans 15 amino acids. For the CDR3, the DNA is TGTGCCAGCAACAGCGGGTCCCTCAGCACAGATACGCAGTATTTT. Its translation: CASNSGSLSTDTQYF.

The chain couples TRBV27 to TRBJ2-2; D ambiguous. V was cut by 7 bases and J by 3 bases, with 9 bases left in between. CDR3 size: 13 residues. Looked up from germline, CDR1 is MNHEY and CDR2 is SMNVEV (reference sequence). The CDR3 reads CASTPRHTGELFF. The CDR3, as DNA: TGTGCCAGCACCCCACGGCACACCGGGGAGCTGTTTTTT.

Worth noting for this clonotype: One base away lies a much larger clone, so this may be a sequencing read error. This rearrangement joins TRBV3-1 to TRBJ2-1; a possible D gene is TRBD2 (6 bases). Germline values: CDR1 LGHDT, CDR2 YNNKEL (reference sequence). This CDR3 is 14 amino acids long. CDR3 bases: TGTGCCAGCAGCTTTGCTAGCGCCTACAATGAGCAGTCCTTC. It codes for CASSFASAYNEQSF.

This clonotype came up many times. The gene calls are TRBV30 and TRBJ2-2; D gene uncertain. The germline CDR1 and CDR2 sequences are GTSNPN and SVGIG (reference sequence). CDR3 length: 13 amino acids. V dropped 0 bases and J dropped 3 bases, with 5 bases sitting between them. The CDR3 loop reads CAWSVWDTGELFF. CDR3 in DNA: TGTGCCTGGAGTGTTTGGGACACCGGGGAGCTGTTTTTT. The variable domain in full, completed from reference TRBV30 and TRBJ2-2, reads SQTIHQWPATLVQPVGSPLSLECTVEGTSNPNLYWYRQAAGRGLQLLFYSVGIGQISSEVPQNLSASRPQDRQFILSSKKLLLSDSGFYLCAWSVWDTGELFFGEGSRLTVL.

This clonotype was recorded at least ten times. The chain carries TRBV12-3 or TRBV12-4 and TRBJ1-4; possibly TRBD1 for D (5 bases). Trimming cost V 6 bases and J 7 bases, with 9 bases left between them. The CDR3 has 12 amino acids. The DNA of the CDR3 is TGTGCCAGCAGCGAGAGGGGTGAAAAACTGTTTTTT. Translating it yields CASSERGEKLFF.

In this sample, this clonotype turned up many times. V is TRBV11-2 and J is TRBJ1-2; D may be TRBD1 (5 bases). Germline V gene sequence: CDR1 SGHAT, CDR2 FQNNGV. V was clipped by 1 base and J by 3 bases, with 9 bases between them. There are 14 residues in the CDR3. The CDR3 nucleotides are TGTGCCAGCAGCTTAGTGGGGACGGACTATGGCTACACCTTC. Translating gives CASSLVGTDYGYTF. The variable domain in full, completed from reference TRBV11-2 and TRBJ1-2, reads EAGVAQSPRYKIIEKRQSVAFWCNPISGHATLYWYQQILGQGPKLLIQFQNNGVVDDSQLPKDRFSAERLKGVDSTLKIQPAKLEDSAVYLCASSLVGTDYGYTFGSGTRLTVV.

This clonotype appeared many times. This rearrangement joins TRBV12-5 to TRBJ2-1; D call uncertain. The CDR3 is made up of 15 amino acids. CDR1 LGHNT and CDR2 FRNRAP come from the germline V gene. Trimming stripped 6 bases from V and 3 bases from J, with 15 bases between. The CDR3 DNA follows: TGTGCTAGTGGCCGTAAGACTGGTAACTACAATGAGCAGTTCTTC. Its protein product is CASGRKTGNYNEQFF.

There are many counts of this clonotype. The rearrangement links TRBV11-2 to TRBJ2-5; tentative D call: TRBD1 (5 bases). From germline, CDR1 is SGHAT and CDR2 FQNNGV. V was shortened by 1 base and J by 0 bases, with 12 bases between the two germline ends. This CDR3 spans 16 amino acids. DNA for the CDR3: TGTGCCAGCAGCTTAGTGATCAGGGAAGACCAAGAGACCCAGTACTTC. It encodes CASSLVIREDQETQYF.

There are many counts of this clonotype. V and J are TRBV2 and TRBJ1-2; TRBD1 is a possible D gene (5 bases). V lost 3 bases, J lost 3 bases, and 14 bases lay in between. CDR1 and CDR2 (germline): SNHLY, FYNNEI. The CDR3 is made up of 15 amino acids. CDR3 in amino acids: CASSDRGHLYYGYTF. In DNA, the CDR3 is TGTGCCAGCAGTGACAGAGGACATCTCTACTATGGCTACACCTTC.

CDR3 sequence reads: CASSLPTSWGAGAKNIQYF. The CDR3 DNA reads as TGTGCCAGCAGCTTACCCACAAGTTGGGGGGCGGGAGCCAAAAACATTCAGTACTTC. The V and J genes are TRBV7-2 and TRBJ2-4; D is possibly TRBD1 or TRBD2 (6 bases each). Trimming shortened V by 2 bases and J by 0 bases, and 20 bases separated the two germline ends. Looked up from germline, CDR1 is SGHTA and CDR2 is FQGNSA. The CDR3 has 19 residues.

The chain links TRBV6-1 to TRBJ2-1, with TRBD2 matching over 11 bases. The CDR3 consists of 15 residues. The germline CDR1 and CDR2 sequences are MNHNS and SASEGT. J gave up 4 bases and V 7 bases, and 6 bases lay outside the gene matches. The CDR3 coding sequence is TGTGCCAGCACCGATAGCGGGAGGGCGTACAATGAGCAGTTCTTC. As protein: CASTDSGRAYNEQFF.

The chain employs TRBV11-2 and TRBJ2-1, with D possibly being TRBD1 (6 bases). Trimming shortened V by 6 bases and J by 8 bases, and 14 bases separated the two germline ends. The CDR3 runs to 13 residues. Germline CDR1 is SGHAT and CDR2 is FQNNGV. The CDR3 DNA is TGTGCCAGCAGTCCTAGGGGGACCGATGAGCAGTTCTTC. Encoded protein: CASSPRGTDEQFF.

The V and J genes are TRBV27 and TRBJ1-1; a weak D match, TRBD1 (5 bases). V lost 5 bases and J lost 2, with 12 bases in between. CDR1 MNHEY and CDR2 SMNVEV come from the germline V gene (reference sequence). The CDR3 is 14 residues long. The CDR3 region is CASSPRQSNTEAFF. The CDR3 coding sequence is TGTGCCAGCAGTCCCCGACAGAGCAACACTGAAGCTTTCTTT.

This clonotype was seen only once. This rearrangement joins TRBV3-1 to TRBJ2-7; tentatively, D is TRBD1 or TRBD2 (6 bases each). The length of the CDR3 is 14 residues. Germline V lookup: CDR1 LGHDT, CDR2 YNNKEL (reference sequence). Trimming left V 4 bases short and J 6 bases short, with 16 bases between. Here the CDR3 reads CASSPWTGAGEQYF. The CDR3, as DNA: TGTGCCAGCAGCCCCTGGACGGGGGCGGGCGAGCAGTACTTC.

The V gene is TRBV4-1, the J gene TRBJ1-3, with D hard to call. Deletions cut 0 bases from V and 0 bases from J, with 12 bases between. This CDR3 spans 17 amino acids. CDR1 is MGHRA, CDR2 YSYEKL, per germline. The CDR3 loop reads CASSQENGAISGNTIYF. The CDR3 coding sequence is TGCGCCAGCAGCCAAGAAAATGGAGCCATCTCTGGAAACACCATATATTTT.

This clonotype was observed many times. V gene TRBV2 combines with J gene TRBJ2-3; 11 bases map to TRBD2. The CDR3 has 16 residues. With 5 bases clipped from V and 4 bases from J, the junction kept 8 bases outside the gene matches. Germline V gene lookup returns CDR1 SNHLY and CDR2 FYNNEI. CDR3 sequence: CASSLHSGRGADTQYF. The CDR3 DNA reads as TGTGCCAGCAGTCTTCATAGCGGGAGGGGGGCAGATACGCAGTATTTT.

This clonotype showed up many times. CDR3 bases: TGTGCCAGCAGCTTGGGGGGGGGGCCGAATACGCAGTATTTT. Translating gives CASSLGGGPNTQYF. V usage is TRBV7-3 and J usage is TRBJ2-3, with D tentatively TRBD2 (7 bases). V shed 3 bases and J shed 7 bases, with 14 bases lying between them. Per the germline V gene, CDR1 is SGHTA and CDR2 is FQGTGA. The CDR3 is made up of 14 amino acids.

This clonotype was seen only once. This is likely an artifact of a read error, given a far larger clone one base away. The chain uses TRBV11-2 and TRBJ2-5; D possibly corresponds to TRBD1 (6 bases). Germline lookup yields CDR1 SGHAT and CDR2 FQNNGV. This CDR3 contains 15 residues. The ends were cut back, 8 bases at V and 11 bases at J, with 27 bases in the middle. CDR3 sequence: CASASDRVWDNEQYF. CDR3 nucleotides: TGTGCCAGCGCGTCCGACAGAGTTTGGGACAATGAGCAGTACTTC.